The 27 T cell receptor beta chains presented below share a single source sample, sequenced in a study of beta chain features in type 1 diabetes (dated by TCRdb to the late 2010s). Findings and caveats that apply to the study as a whole: A moderate but significant shortening of TCRB CDR3 length was observed in type 1 diabetes patients in all four CD4+ subsets.

To prepare the library, the immunoSEQ multiplex PCR assay was applied. All of the isolated RNA was reverse transcribed with the High Capacity cDNA Reverse Transcription Kit, so expressed TCRB transcripts were sequenced. Held by TCRdb, this immuneACCESS table contains in-frame sequences only and omits some clones. Under half of the omission traces to an unresolved V gene where checked; the cause of the rest is unknown. This sample comprises 600,000 to 750,000 clones, approximately 13% of them detected only once. Roughly 0.11% of the sample is in the top ten clones. The antigens for these receptors are not known. The sequencing sample was made of naive CD4+ T cells from blood. What the cell subset or site label conveys for this sample: true naive CD4+ T cells. Source of these receptors: a man under 40 with type 1 diabetes.

The gene calls are TRBV19 and TRBJ1-5, with D tentatively TRBD1 (5 bases). CDR1 LNHDA and CDR2 SQIVND come from the germline V gene (reference sequence). Trimming removed 7 bases from V and 0 bases from J, with 10 bases in between. The CDR3 totals 14 residues. The CDR3 coding sequence is TGTGCCAGTATTGGGACTTATAGCAATCAGCCCCAGCATTTT. It yields the protein CASIGTYSNQPQHF.

This chain uses TRBV15 with TRBJ1-2; no reliable D call. Trimming took off 0 bases at V and 3 bases at J, with 8 bases between the two ends. CDR3 length: 14 amino acids. Per germline, CDR1 LNHNV and CDR2 YYDKDF (reference sequence). For the CDR3, the DNA is TGTGCCACCAGCAGAGATTATCAGTACTATGGCTACACCTTC. Translated, it gives CATSRDYQYYGYTF.

A few counts support this clone. CDR3 coding DNA: TGCAGCGACTACCGAATCGGGACAGGGCACGAAAAACTGTTTTTT. Translating it yields CSDYRIGTGHEKLFF. This chain connects TRBV29-1 to TRBJ1-4; TRBD1 aligns across 9 bases. The V gene end was trimmed by 7 bases and the J gene end by 8 bases; junction bases not matched to a gene: 14. The germline CDR1 and CDR2 sequences are SQVTM and ANQGSEA. CDR3 size: 15 residues.

The chain is built from TRBV10-3 and TRBJ1-6; D perhaps matches TRBD1 (5 bases). Trimming shortened V by 0 bases and J by 6 bases, and 9 bases separated the two germline ends. The CDR3 has 15 amino acids. Germline V CDR1 and CDR2: ENHRY, SYGVKD. The chain's CDR3 is CAISESGRINSPLHF. CDR3 sequence (DNA): TGTGCCATCAGTGAGTCGGGACGGATTAATTCACCCCTCCACTTT.

The V and J genes are TRBV28 and TRBJ2-1; D gene uncertain. Germline loops: CDR1 MDHEN, CDR2 SYDVKM. The CDR3 is made up of 14 amino acids. Trimming shortened V by 7 bases and J by 4 bases, and 14 bases separated the two germline ends. CDR3 protein: CASMAAFLYNEQFF. CDR3 bases: TGTGCCAGCATGGCAGCCTTTCTTTACAATGAGCAGTTCTTC.

The gene calls are TRBV15 and TRBJ2-5; D is undetermined. V dropped 0 bases and J dropped 7 bases, with 6 bases sitting between them. CDR3 length equals 12 residues. CDR1 LNHNV and CDR2 YYDKDF come from the germline V gene (reference sequence). CDR3 residues: CATSRDSGTQYF. The CDR3 DNA follows: TGTGCCACCAGCAGAGATAGTGGGACCCAGTACTTC. Combining the CDR3 with reference TRBV15 and TRBJ2-5 gives the whole variable domain DAMVIQNPRYQVTQFGKPVTLSCSQTLNHNVMYWYQQKSSQAPKLLFHYYDKDFNNEADTPDNFQSRRPNTSFCFLDIRSPGLGDTAMYLCATSRDSGTQYFGPGTRLLVL.

The sample holds a few counts of this clone. The chain is built from TRBV6-1 and TRBJ2-5; tentative D call: TRBD1 (5 bases). CDR3 size: 13 residues. The germline V and J ends were trimmed by 3 bases and 3 bases, with 8 bases remaining between them. Germline values: CDR1 MNHNS, CDR2 SASEGT. CDR3 sequence reads: CASSEGQKETQYF. The CDR3 nucleotides are TGTGCCAGCAGTGAGGGGCAGAAAGAGACCCAGTACTTC.

This chain connects TRBV27 to TRBJ1-4; D is undetermined. V was trimmed by 1 base and J by 0 bases, leaving 3 bases between them. Looked up from germline, CDR1 is MNHEY and CDR2 is SMNVEV (reference sequence). The CDR3 is made up of 14 amino acids. As DNA, the CDR3 is TGTGCCAGCAGTTTATATGCAACTAATGAAAAACTGTTTTTT. Translated: CASSLYATNEKLFF.

This clone has only a few counts. The same CDR3 is also encoded by other DNA sequences in this sample. V gene TRBV7-2 combines with J gene TRBJ2-7; D is perhaps TRBD1 or TRBD2 (6 bases each). Trimming removed 5 bases at V and 1 base at J, with 12 bases between. This CDR3 contains 14 residues. CDR1 and CDR2 (germline): SGHTA, FQGNSA. CDR3 bases: TGTGCCAGCAGCCGCGGGACATCATCCTACGAGCAGTACTTC. Translation: CASSRGTSSYEQYF.

In nucleotides, the CDR3 is TGTGCCAGCAGCCCCGGGACAGGGGGCTTCATGAACACTGAAGCTTTCTTT. As protein: CASSPGTGGFMNTEAFF. V and J are TRBV5-4 and TRBJ1-1; 12 bases are shared with TRBD1. The germline V gene has CDR1 SGHNT and CDR2 YYREEE (reference sequence). This CDR3 is 17 amino acids long. J was trimmed by 0 bases and V by 4 bases; bases with no gene match: 7.

In this sample, this clone turned up a few times. The J gene is TRBJ2-6, the V gene TRBV5-1; TRBD2 might be the D (5 bases). Germline V gene lookup returns CDR1 SGHRS and CDR2 YFSETQ. V lost 4 bases to trimming and J lost 0 bases, with 14 bases between them. This CDR3 has 17 amino acids. The CDR3 region is CASSPGGTSSGANVLTF. CDR3 in DNA: TGCGCCAGCAGCCCCGGAGGTACGAGCTCTGGGGCCAACGTCCTGACTTTC.

V and J are TRBV9 and TRBJ1-2; perhaps TRBD1 as D (6 bases). The CDR3 loop spans 13 amino acids. V was pared by 5 bases and J by 3 bases, with 11 bases between. The germline V gene encodes CDR1 SGDLS and CDR2 YYNGEE. The CDR3, as DNA: TGTGCCAGCAGTTATCCAGGGGACTATGGCTACACCTTC. Its protein is CASSYPGDYGYTF. Supplemented by reference TRBV9 and TRBJ1-2, the full variable domain reads DSGVTQTPKHLITATGQRVTLRCSPRSGDLSVYWYQQSLDQGLQFLIQYYNGEERAKGNILERFSAQQFPDLHSELNLSSLELGDSALYFCASSYPGDYGYTFGSGTRLTVV.

V gene TRBV11-1 combines with J gene TRBJ1-1; D uncertain. Trimming pared 3 bases from V and 1 base from J, leaving 12 bases between. Germline CDR1 is SGHAT and CDR2 is FQDESV (reference sequence). This CDR3 is built from 15 residues. The CDR3 DNA reads TGTGCCAGCAGCTTCCCACAGCTGTCGAACACTGAAGCTTTCTTT. This gives the protein CASSFPQLSNTEAFF.

The rearrangement links TRBV14 to TRBJ2-4, with D unresolved. This CDR3 has 16 amino acids. V was clipped by 1 base and J by 0 bases, with 10 bases between them. Germline V gene data show CDR1 as SGHDN and CDR2 as FVKESK. CDR3 in DNA: TGTGCCAGCAGCCAAGGACACAACCTAGCCAAAAACATTCAGTACTTC. This gives the protein CASSQGHNLAKNIQYF. Drawing the rest from reference TRBV14 and TRBJ2-4, the complete variable domain is EAGVTQFPSHSVIEKGQTVTLRCDPISGHDNLYWYRRVMGKEIKFLLHFVKESKQDESGMPNNRFLAERTGGTYSTLKVQPAELEDSGVYFCASSQGHNLAKNIQYFGAGTRLSVL.

This clone was seen a few times. The chain is built from TRBV9 and TRBJ2-1, with TRBD2 matching 10 bases. Germline lookup yields CDR1 SGDLS and CDR2 YYNGEE. Trimming at V came to 2 bases and at J to 3 bases, leaving 2 bases not matched to a gene. The CDR3 length is 15 residues. The CDR3 coding sequence is TGTGCCAGCAGCGTCGAGCGGGGGGGCTACAATGAGCAGTTCTTC. This gives the protein CASSVERGGYNEQFF.

The V call is TRBV28, the J call TRBJ2-1; 13 bases fit TRBD2. V was clipped by 5 bases and J by 2 bases; unmatched bases: 6. The CDR3 extends over 17 amino acids. In germline, CDR1 is MDHEN, CDR2 SYDVKM. The CDR3 DNA follows: TGTGCCAGCAGTGAGACTAGCGGGGGGACAACCTACAATGAGCAGTTCTTC. Translation: CASSETSGGTTYNEQFF. The complete variable domain, with remaining parts taken from reference TRBV28 and TRBJ2-1, reads DVKVTQSSRYLVKRTGEKVFLECVQDMDHENMFWYRQDPGLGLRLIYFSYDVKMKEKGDIPEGYSVSREKKERFSLILESASTNQTSMYLCASSETSGGTTYNEQFFGPGTRLTVL.

V usage is TRBV7-6 and J usage is TRBJ1-3; 9 nucleotides align to TRBD1. J gave up 0 bases and V 5 bases, and 5 bases lay outside the gene matches. The CDR3 runs to 16 residues. CDR1 is SGHVS and CDR2 is FNYEAQ in the germline V gene. The CDR3 spells CASSPGQGFSGNTIYF. In nucleotides, the CDR3 is TGTGCCAGCAGCCCGGGACAGGGATTCTCTGGAAACACCATATATTTT.

This clone was counted between two and nine times. The chain links TRBV28 to TRBJ1-5; D may be TRBD1 (6 bases). Trimming left V 3 bases short and J 6 bases short, with 12 bases between. The CDR3 loop spans 14 amino acids. Per germline, CDR1 MDHEN and CDR2 SYDVKM. The DNA for the CDR3 is TGTGCCAGCAGTTTCTCAACAGGGATTCAGCCCCAGCATTTT. The encoded protein is CASSFSTGIQPQHF.

The chain combines TRBV7-9 with TRBJ1-5; TRBD1 matches at 8 bases. After removal of 5 bases from V and 2 bases from J, the junction contained 8 bases not matched to a gene. Germline V gene lookup returns CDR1 SEHNR and CDR2 FQNEAQ (reference sequence). This CDR3 is 16 amino acids long. CDR3 amino acids: CASSPQGASGNQPQHF. In DNA form, the CDR3 reads TGTGCCAGCAGCCCTCAGGGGGCTTCGGGCAATCAGCCCCAGCATTTT.

This sequence joins TRBV7-3 and TRBJ2-1, with D perhaps TRBD2 (5 bases). In germline, CDR1 is SGHTA, CDR2 FQGTGA. The CDR3 spans 14 residues. V shed 3 bases and J shed 6 bases, with 12 bases lying between them. This chain's CDR3 is CASSFSREGNEQFF. CDR3 sequence (DNA): TGTGCCAGCAGCTTTAGCCGTGAGGGCAATGAGCAGTTCTTC.

The sample holds a few counts of this clone. The CDR3 is CASSYDAYEQYF. In nucleotides, the CDR3 is TGTGCCAGCTCCTACGATGCCTACGAGCAGTACTTC. This chain connects TRBV18 to TRBJ2-7; D is unclear. Germline-derived CDR1 and CDR2 are KGHSH and LQKENI. The CDR3 extends over 12 amino acids. The V end was cut by 6 bases, the J end by 2 bases, with 8 bases between. The variable domain in full, completed from reference TRBV18 and TRBJ2-7, reads NAGVMQNPRHLVRRRGQEARLRCSPMKGHSHVYWYRQLPEEGLKFMVYLQKENIIDESGMPKERFSAEFPKEGPSILRIQQVVRGDSAAYFCASSYDAYEQYFGPGTRLTVT.

The V gene is TRBV14, the J gene TRBJ2-1, with 11 bases matching TRBD2. CDR3 length equals 15 residues. Germline V gene lookup returns CDR1 SGHDN and CDR2 FVKESK. Trimming took 2 bases from V and 6 from J; bases not matched to a gene: 3. CDR3 DNA: TGTGCCAGCAGCCAATTACTAGCGGGGGCCAATGAGCAGTTCTTC. Protein: CASSQLLAGANEQFF. Supplemented by reference TRBV14 and TRBJ2-1, the full variable domain reads EAGVTQFPSHSVIEKGQTVTLRCDPISGHDNLYWYRRVMGKEIKFLLHFVKESKQDESGMPNNRFLAERTGGTYSTLKVQPAELEDSGVYFCASSQLLAGANEQFFGPGTRLTVL.

This clone was seen a handful of times. The chain combines TRBV10-3 with TRBJ1-4; 9 bases are a match to TRBD1. V shed 6 bases and J 8 bases; nucleotides not matched to a gene: 13. Germline-derived CDR1 and CDR2 are ENHRY and SYGVKD. The CDR3 contains 16 residues. This CDR3 is CAIRPNDGTGNEKLFF. The CDR3 DNA reads as TGTGCCATCAGGCCCAATGATGGGACAGGGAACGAAAAACTGTTTTTT.

This clone appeared a few times. V is TRBV7-2 and J is TRBJ1-6; D is possibly TRBD1 (5 bases). V lost 6 bases and J 6 bases, leaving 12 bases between the germline ends. This CDR3 has 14 amino acids. Looked up from germline, CDR1 is SGHTA and CDR2 is FQGNSA. The CDR3: CASSPTDPNSPLHF. As DNA, the CDR3 is TGTGCCAGCAGTCCGACAGACCCTAATTCACCCCTCCACTTT.

V usage is TRBV5-1 and J usage is TRBJ2-5; a possible D gene is TRBD1 (5 bases). Germline-derived CDR1 and CDR2 are SGHRS and YFSETQ. This CDR3 spans 15 amino acids. V was cut by 0 bases and J by 5 bases, with 14 bases left in between. CDR3 loop: CASSLGAGLQETQYF. Written as DNA, the CDR3 is TGCGCCAGCAGCTTGGGGGCAGGGTTGCAGGAGACCCAGTACTTC.

The sample holds a few counts of this clone. The chain employs TRBV5-4 and TRBJ1-4; D is unresolved. Germline V gives CDR1 SGHNT, CDR2 YYREEE (reference sequence). Trimming cost V 4 bases and J 4 bases, with 8 bases left between them. The CDR3 is 13 amino acids. CDR3 in amino acids: CASSRGNNEKLFF. CDR3 DNA sequence: TGTGCCAGCAGCCGGGGAAATAATGAAAAACTGTTTTTT.

The CDR3 here is CAIRKTGYDTEAFF. Here the CDR3 DNA reads TGTGCCATCCGAAAGACAGGGTACGACACTGAAGCTTTCTTT. V gene TRBV19 combines with J gene TRBJ1-1; 7 positions agree with TRBD1. Trimming at V came to 10 bases and at J to 3 bases, leaving 11 bases not matched to a gene. Germline CDR1 is LNHDA and CDR2 is SQIVND (reference sequence). The CDR3 extends over 14 amino acids.